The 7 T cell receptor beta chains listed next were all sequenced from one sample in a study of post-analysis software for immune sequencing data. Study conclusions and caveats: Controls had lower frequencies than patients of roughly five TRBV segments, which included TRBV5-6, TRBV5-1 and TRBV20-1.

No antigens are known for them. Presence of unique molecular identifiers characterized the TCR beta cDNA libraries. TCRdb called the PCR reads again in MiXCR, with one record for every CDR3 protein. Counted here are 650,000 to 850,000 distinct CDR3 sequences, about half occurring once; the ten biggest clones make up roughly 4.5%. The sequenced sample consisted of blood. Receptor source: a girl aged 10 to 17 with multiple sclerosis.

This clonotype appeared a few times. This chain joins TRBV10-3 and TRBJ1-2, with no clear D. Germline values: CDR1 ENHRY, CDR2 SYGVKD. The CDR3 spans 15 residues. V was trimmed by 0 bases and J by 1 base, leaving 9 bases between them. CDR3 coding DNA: TGTGCCATCAGTGAGTCGGCGCCGAATAACTATGGCTACACCTTC. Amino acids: CAISESAPNNYGYTF.

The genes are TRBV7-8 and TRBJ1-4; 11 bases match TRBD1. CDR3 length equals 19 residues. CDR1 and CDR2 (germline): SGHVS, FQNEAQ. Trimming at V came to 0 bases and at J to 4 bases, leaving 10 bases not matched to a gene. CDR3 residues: CASSLALRDRGWNNEKLFF. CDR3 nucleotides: TGTGCCAGCAGCTTAGCCCTCCGGGACAGGGGGTGGAATAATGAAAAACTGTTTTTT.

Here the CDR3 DNA reads TGCAGTGCTAGTCAGGGGGGCAATGAGCAGTTCTTC. Protein: CSASQGGNEQFF. V and J are TRBV20-1 and TRBJ2-1; possible D gene TRBD1, 7 bases. V was shortened by 3 bases and J by 6 bases, with 9 bases between the two germline ends. Germline CDR1 is DFQATT and CDR2 is SNEGSKA (reference sequence). This CDR3 comprises 12 residues.

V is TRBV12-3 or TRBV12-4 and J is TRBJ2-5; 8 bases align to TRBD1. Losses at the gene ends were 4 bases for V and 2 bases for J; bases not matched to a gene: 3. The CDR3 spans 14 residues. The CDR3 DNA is TGTGCCAGCAGTTCGGACAGGGAGCAAGAGACCCAGTACTTC. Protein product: CASSSDREQETQYF.

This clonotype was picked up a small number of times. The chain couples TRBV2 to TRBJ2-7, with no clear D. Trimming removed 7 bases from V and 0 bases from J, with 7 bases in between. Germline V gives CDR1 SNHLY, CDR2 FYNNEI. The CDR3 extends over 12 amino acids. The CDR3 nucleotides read TGTGCCAGCAAAGATTACTCCTACGAGCAGTACTTC. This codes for CASKDYSYEQYF.

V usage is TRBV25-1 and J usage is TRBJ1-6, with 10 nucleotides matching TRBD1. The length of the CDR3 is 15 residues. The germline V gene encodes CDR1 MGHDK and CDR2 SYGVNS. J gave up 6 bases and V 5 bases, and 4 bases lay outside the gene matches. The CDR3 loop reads CASSKDRGLNSPLHF. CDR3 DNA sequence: TGTGCCAGCAGTAAAGACAGGGGGCTTAATTCACCCCTCCACTTT. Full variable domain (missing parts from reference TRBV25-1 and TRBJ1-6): EADIYQTPRYLVIGTGKKITLECSQTMGHDKMYWYQQDPGMELHLIHYSYGVNSTEKGDLSSESTVSRIRTEHFPLTLESARPSHTSQYLCASSKDRGLNSPLHFGNGTRLTVT.

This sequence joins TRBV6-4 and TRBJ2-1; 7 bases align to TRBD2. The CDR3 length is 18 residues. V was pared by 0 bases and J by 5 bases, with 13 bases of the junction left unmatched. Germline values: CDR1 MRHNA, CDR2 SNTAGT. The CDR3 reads CASSDSIRGGSYDNEQFF. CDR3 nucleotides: TGTGCCAGCAGTGACTCGATTAGGGGCGGGAGTTACGACAATGAGCAGTTCTTC.